This T cell receptor (beta chain) was obtained from a study of B cell selection in AIRE deficiency (dated by TCRdb to between 2017 and 2020). Turning to the overall study: Researchers compared TCRbeta repertoires of sorted blood CD4+ conventional T cells and regulatory T cells in AIRE-deficient patients with those in healthy controls. The TCR-sequenced cohort comprised roughly 5 AIRE-deficient APECED patients and roughly 5 healthy control donors. Results the study describes overall, beyond this receptor: Among 3657 shared Treg TCRbeta sequences, around 30% were shared exclusively among healthy donors and roughly 10% exclusively among patients, which suggests that Treg selection is less efficient in the absence of AIRE. Around a third of the Treg TCRbeta sequences shared among healthy donors were found in patient Tconv cells, which suggests that Treg-biased clones were diverted into the Tconv compartment. Only TCRbeta chains were sequenced, and less than 45% of the Treg sequences shared among healthy donors were also detected in healthy Tconv cells, possibly owing to differing TCRalpha chains. Tconv and Treg cells from AIRE-deficient patients showed TCRBV gene usage, CDR3 length and TCR diversity similar to those of healthy donors. CDR3s were shorter in shared Treg sequences, reflecting a bias toward rearrangements that have few non-templated nucleotide insertions.

The immunoSEQ platform was used to sequence the TCRbeta chains. The study's own analysis went as follows. When conventional T cell repertoires were pooled, 90,000 to 120,000 distinct in-frame TCRbeta sequences were obtained from patients and about 1.5x10^5 from healthy donors. Public Treg TCRbeta sequences were defined as those shared by two or more individuals and were then searched for in Tconv repertoires. Differences between groups were assessed using Mann-Whitney U tests with Bonferroni-Dunn correction in GraphPad Prism 7.03. TCRdb mirrors the immuneACCESS table, restricted to in-frame sequences. Some clones are absent from its copies; in checked studies, under half trace to an unresolved V gene, and the reason for the others is unknown. D and trimming come from the DNA, and the V and J calls and clone size come from that table. This sample comprises approximately 24,000 clones, less than 97% of them detected only once. The ten largest clones capture just under 0.25% of the sample.

CD4+CD127+ cells were sorted as the conventional CD4 T cell population. The healthy donors who provided the control samples were not related to the patients. A FACSAria flow cytometer was used to sort the Tconv and Treg cells intended for TCRbeta sequencing. The sorted cells were collected in 5-ml round-bottom polystyrene tubes, and the dry cell pellets were frozen at -80 degrees C prior to sequencing. Comments on this clone: Its antigen target is currently unknown. It has no much larger one-base neighbor in the sample; base qualities were not kept.

The receptor was isolated from a human donor in good health. The source material was CD4+CD127+ conventional T cells sorted from PBMCs.

The CDR3 in this case is CASGPTLFRGQKNQPQHF. The base sequence is TGTGCCAGCGGCCCGACCCTCTTCAGGGGACAGAAAAATCAGCCCCAGCATTTT. This receptor chain uses TRBV7-2 and TRBJ1-5, with TRBD1 identical over 7 junction bases. Trimming takes 8 bases off V and 4 bases off J; junction bases not matched to a gene: 20. The germline V gene supplies CDR1 SGHTA and CDR2 FQGNSA. Taken from cysteine to phenylalanine, the CDR3 has 18 residues. Kept here is only the CDR3 DNA, which spans 54 bases and is read in frame from base 1.